The rows below give T cell receptor beta chains drawn from one sample of a study. TCRdb re-analysed the multiplex PCR reads in MiXCR, keeping a single row per CDR3 protein. The data hold 1,500 to 2,000 distinct CDR3 sequences, with about 1.2% observed a single time. The sample taken for sequencing was naive CD4+ T cells sorted from blood. The receptors derive from a female donor with breast cancer. Both conserved end residues are part of each CDR3. D genes are given only for firm matches. Clone size appears in some rows only: once, few, many, or a class for an expanded clone.

medium-sized,TRBJ1-2,TRBV12-3/TRBV12-4,12,.,CASSLATVGYTF,TGTGCCAGCAGTTTAGCCACGGTTGGCTACACCTTC
medium-sized,TRBJ1-2,TRBV12-3/TRBV12-4,12,.,CASSLSVYGYTF,TGTGCCAGCAGTTTGTCCGTCTATGGCTACACCTTC
medium-sized,TRBJ1-2,TRBV12-3/TRBV12-4,15,.,CASSLTGTEGYGYTF,TGTGCCAGCAGTCTAACCGGGACGGAGGGCTATGGCTACACCTTC
medium-sized,TRBJ1-2,TRBV12-3/TRBV12-4,13,.,CASSLSENYGYTF,TGTGCCAGCAGTTTATCCGAGAACTATGGCTACACCTTC
large,TRBJ1-2,TRBV12-3/TRBV12-4,12,.,CASSSTGLGYTF,TGTGCCAGCAGTTCCACAGGGCTTGGCTACACCTTC
medium-sized,TRBJ1-2,TRBV12-3/TRBV12-4,12,TRBD1,CASTRTGNGYTF,TGTGCCAGCACCAGGACAGGGAATGGCTACACCTTC
medium-sized,TRBJ1-2,TRBV12-3/TRBV12-4,14,.,CASMEVGANYGYTF,TGTGCCAGCATGGAGGTCGGAGCTAACTATGGCTACACCTTC
medium-sized,TRBJ1-2,TRBV12-3/TRBV12-4,14,.,CASSAGTDNYGYTF,TGTGCCAGCAGCGCCGGGACGGATAACTATGGCTACACCTTC
medium-sized,TRBJ1-2,TRBV12-3/TRBV12-4,14,.,CASSSGILNYGYTF,TGTGCCAGCAGTTCAGGGATACTTAACTATGGCTACACCTTC
medium-sized,TRBJ1-2,TRBV12-3/TRBV12-4,14,.,CASSHDTGLRGYTF,TGTGCCAGCAGTCACGATACAGGCTTGCGTGGCTACACCTTC
medium-sized,TRBJ1-2,TRBV12-3/TRBV12-4,15,TRBD1,CASSLGTGLGYGYTF,TGTGCCAGCAGTTTAGGGACAGGGTTGGGCTATGGCTACACCTTC
.,TRBJ1-2,TRBV12-3/TRBV12-4,13,.,CASSLAEAYGYTF,TGTGCCAGCAGTTTGGCAGAGGCCTATGGCTACACCTTC
medium-sized,TRBJ1-2,TRBV12-3/TRBV12-4,12,.,CASSRVDYGYTF,TGTGCCAGCAGCAGGGTGGACTATGGCTACACCTTC
many,TRBJ1-2,TRBV12-3/TRBV12-4,12,.,CASSHDPGGYTF,TGTGCCAGCAGCCACGATCCGGGTGGCTACACCTTC
medium-sized,TRBJ1-2,TRBV12-3/TRBV12-4,14,TRBD1,CASSIRDSSYGYTF,TGTGCCAGCAGCATCCGGGACAGTTCCTATGGCTACACCTTC
medium-sized,TRBJ1-2,TRBV12-3/TRBV12-4,15,.,CASSSQTGRVYGYTF,TGTGCCAGCAGTTCTCAGACCGGGAGGGTCTATGGCTACACCTTC
medium-sized,TRBJ1-2,TRBV12-3/TRBV12-4,13,TRBD1,CASTSGTGKGYTF,TGTGCCAGCACCTCCGGGACAGGGAAGGGCTACACCTTC
medium-sized,TRBJ1-2,TRBV12-3/TRBV12-4,12,.,CASRRPLGGYTF,TGTGCCAGCAGACGACCCTTGGGTGGCTACACCTTC
large,TRBJ1-2,TRBV12-3/TRBV12-4,11,.,CASSSQRGYTF,TGTGCCAGCAGTAGCCAACGCGGCTACACCTTC
large,TRBJ1-2,TRBV12-3/TRBV12-4,15,.,CASSLGKVAKYGYTF,TGTGCCAGCAGTTTAGGAAAGGTAGCCAAGTATGGCTACACCTTC
large,TRBJ1-2,TRBV12-3/TRBV12-4,13,TRBD1,CASRRTGDYGYTF,TGTGCCAGCAGGCGGACAGGGGACTATGGCTACACCTTC
medium-sized,TRBJ1-2,TRBV12-3/TRBV12-4,15,.,CASSPTGPILLGYTF,TGTGCCAGCAGCCCGACAGGTCCGATCCTACTAGGCTACACCTTC
medium-sized,TRBJ1-2,TRBV12-3/TRBV12-4,15,TRBD1,CASSLVSGTAYGYTF,TGTGCCAGCAGTTTAGTCTCCGGGACAGCTTATGGCTACACCTTC
medium-sized,TRBJ1-2,TRBV12-3/TRBV12-4,12,.,CASKRNNYGYTF,TGTGCCAGCAAGAGGAATAACTATGGCTACACCTTC
large,TRBJ1-2,TRBV12-3/TRBV12-4,13,.,CASSLRGGNGYTF,TGTGCCAGCAGTTTAAGGGGAGGGAATGGCTACACCTTC
large,TRBJ1-2,TRBV12-3/TRBV12-4,12,.,CASSSTGNGYTF,TGTGCCAGCAGTTCGACAGGAAATGGCTACACCTTC
medium-sized,TRBJ1-2,TRBV12-3/TRBV12-4,17,.,CASRPPARTHTPYGYTF,TGTGCCAGCAGACCACCCGCTCGGACTCACACACCATATGGCTACACCTTC
many,TRBJ1-2,TRBV12-3/TRBV12-4,13,.,CASSTETNYGYTF,TGTGCCAGCAGTACAGAAACTAACTATGGCTACACCTTC
medium-sized,TRBJ1-2,TRBV12-3/TRBV12-4,15,.,CASSFAGGLSAGYTF,TGTGCCAGCAGTTTCGCCGGCGGACTCTCGGCCGGCTACACCTTC
medium-sized,TRBJ1-2,TRBV12-3/TRBV12-4,13,.,CASSLGSVVGYTF,TGTGCCAGCTCCCTGGGATCGGTCGTTGGCTACACCTTC
medium-sized,TRBJ1-2,TRBV12-3/TRBV12-4,12,.,CASTQTVYGYTF,TGTGCCAGCACCCAGACAGTCTATGGCTACACCTTC
.,TRBJ1-2,TRBV12-3/TRBV12-4,13,TRBD1,CASSSMTGNGYTF,TGTGCCAGCTCCTCGATGACAGGGAATGGCTACACCTTC
medium-sized,TRBJ1-2,TRBV12-3/TRBV12-4,12,.,CASGGRFYGGTF,TGTGCCAGCGGAGGACGGTTCTATGGAGGAACCTTC
medium-sized,TRBJ1-2,TRBV12-3/TRBV12-4,13,.,CASSLERNYGYTF,TGTGCCAGCAGTTTAGAACGGAACTATGGCTACACCTTC
.,TRBJ1-2,TRBV12-3/TRBV12-4,13,.,CASSLGQRDGYTF,TGTGCCAGCAGTTTAGGTCAAAGGGATGGCTACACCTTC
.,TRBJ1-2,TRBV12-3/TRBV12-4,17,TRBD1,CASSGRDRDSFNYGYTF,TGTGCCAGCAGTGGGCGGGACAGGGACTCGTTTAACTATGGCTACACCTTC
medium-sized,TRBJ1-2,TRBV12-3/TRBV12-4,13,.,CASSFKANYGYTF,TGTGCCAGCAGTTTCAAGGCTAACTATGGCTACACCTTC
medium-sized,TRBJ1-2,TRBV12-3/TRBV12-4,9,.,CASGYGYTF,TGTGCCAGCGGTTATGGCTACACCTTC
medium-sized,TRBJ1-2,TRBV12-3/TRBV12-4,15,.,CASSRTDLANYGYTF,TGTGCCAGCAGTAGGACGGATTTAGCTAACTATGGCTACACCTTC
medium-sized,TRBJ1-2,TRBV12-3/TRBV12-4,14,TRBD1,CASSLDRDGGGYTF,TGTGCCAGCAGTTTGGACAGGGACGGTGGTGGCTACACCTTC
medium-sized,TRBJ1-2,TRBV12-3/TRBV12-4,13,.,CASRTGPNYGYTF,TGTGCCAGCAGAACGGGACCTAACTATGGCTACACCTTC
medium-sized,TRBJ1-2,TRBV12-3/TRBV12-4,12,TRBD1,CASSEGQYGYTF,TGTGCCAGCAGCGAGGGACAGTATGGCTACACCTTC
medium-sized,TRBJ1-2,TRBV12-3/TRBV12-4,14,TRBD1,CASSQPGQVYGYTF,TGTGCCAGCAGTCAACCGGGACAGGTCTATGGCTACACCTTC
many,TRBJ1-2,TRBV12-3/TRBV12-4,15,.,CASRIETAANYGYTF,TGTGCCAGCAGGATCGAGACAGCTGCTAACTATGGCTACACCTTC
many,TRBJ1-2,TRBV12-3/TRBV12-4,13,.,CASSLHRVAGYTF,TGTGCCAGCAGTTTACACAGGGTCGCTGGCTACACCTTC